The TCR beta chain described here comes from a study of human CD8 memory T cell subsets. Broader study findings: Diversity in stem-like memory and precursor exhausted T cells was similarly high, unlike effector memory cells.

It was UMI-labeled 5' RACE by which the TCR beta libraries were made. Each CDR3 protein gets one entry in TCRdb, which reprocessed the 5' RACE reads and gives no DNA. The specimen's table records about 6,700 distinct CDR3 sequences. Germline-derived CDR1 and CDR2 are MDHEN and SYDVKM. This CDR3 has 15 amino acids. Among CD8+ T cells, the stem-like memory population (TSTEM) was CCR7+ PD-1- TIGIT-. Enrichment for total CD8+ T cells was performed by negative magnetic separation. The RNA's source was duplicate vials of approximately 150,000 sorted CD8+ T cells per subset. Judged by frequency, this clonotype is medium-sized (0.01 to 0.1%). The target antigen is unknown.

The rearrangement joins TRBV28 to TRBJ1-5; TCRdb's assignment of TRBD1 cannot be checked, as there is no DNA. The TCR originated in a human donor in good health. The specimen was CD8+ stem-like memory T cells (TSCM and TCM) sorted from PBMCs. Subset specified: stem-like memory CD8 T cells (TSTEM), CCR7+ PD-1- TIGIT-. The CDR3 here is CASSLGTVSNQPQHF.